This TCR beta chain was identified in a study of blood T cell repertoires in COVID-19. The method was immunoSEQ multiplex PCR; TCRdb's version includes in-frame clones alone and lacks a portion of them. The sample has 300,000 to 350,000 clones, around 87% seen once. The CDR3 spans 12 residues. Germline V gene lookup returns CDR1 SEHNR and CDR2 FQNEAQ (reference sequence). V lost 8 bases and J lost 4, with 12 bases in between. This clonotype was sampled from a woman aged 45 to 65 with COVID-19, enrolled during active disease. Specimen: peripheral blood. The chain recombines TRBV7-9 with TRBJ2-7, with D tentatively TRBD1 (5 bases). The CDR3 spells CASWGIGYEQYF. Written as DNA, the CDR3 is TGTGCCAGCTGGGGCATTGGGTACGAGCAGTACTTC. The whole variable domain, filled in from reference TRBV7-9 and TRBJ2-7, reads DTGVSQNPRHKITKRGQNVTFRCDPISEHNRLYWYRQTLGQGPEFLTYFQNEAQLEKSRLLSDRFSAERPKGSFSTLEIQRTEQGDSAMYLCASWGIGYEQYFGPGTRLTVT.